Below, one T cell receptor (beta chain) is given with its context. Produced via immunoSEQ multiplex PCR; TCRdb's table is partial and in-frame only. Of 9,700 or so clones in the sample, roughly 90% were seen once. The sample is drawn from a study of blood T cell dynamics during melanoma immunotherapy. Background on the study: First-line therapy was either pembrolizumab or nivolumab with ipilimumab for metastatic melanoma.

Time point reported: pre-treatment baseline. No patient had earlier systemic cancer treatment, concurrent immunosuppressants, or another active cancer. The CDR3 consists of 14 residues. Germline CDR1 is MDHEN and CDR2 is SYDVKM. The germline V and J ends were trimmed by 3 bases and 2 bases, with 7 bases remaining between them. This chain links TRBV28 with TRBJ2-2; D unclear. The sequencing here drew on blood, taken from a patient treated with checkpoint blockade. The receptor comes from a human donor with melanoma. The CDR3, as DNA: TGTGCCAGCAGTTTTGTCCCAAACACCGGGGAGCTGTTTTTT. It yields the protein CASSFVPNTGELFF.